Below are 23 T cell receptor beta chains sequenced from a single sample in a study of control samples from healthy donors and cancer patients. The repertoire was sequenced with immunoSEQ multiplex PCR; TCRdb's copy has only in-frame clones and lacks some. Of 100,000 to 150,000 clones detected, almost 95% appear once; the ten largest clones hold approximately 0.57%. The specimen was PBMCs. These receptors were taken from an older man with head and neck cancer.

This rearrangement joins TRBV6-2 or TRBV6-3 to TRBJ1-1, with a possible D match to TRBD1 (6 bases). Germline V lookup: CDR1 MNHEY, CDR2 SVGEGT. The CDR3 runs 15 residues. V dropped 4 bases and J dropped 0 bases, with 12 bases sitting between them. The CDR3 nucleotides read TGTGCCAGCAGTTCCGGGGACAAAATGAACACTGAAGCTTTCTTT. Translation: CASSSGDKMNTEAFF.

This rearrangement joins TRBV6-4 to TRBJ2-2; unclear D gene. The CDR3 spans 13 residues. The V end lost 2 bases, the J end lost 7 bases, and 8 bases lay between the germline ends. Germline-derived CDR1 and CDR2 are MRHNA and SNTAGT. The CDR3 reads CASSDRAHGELFF. For the CDR3, the DNA is TGTGCCAGCAGTGACAGGGCCCACGGGGAGCTGTTTTTT.

CDR3 sequence: CASSPSEGGLGEQYF. The CDR3 DNA reads as TGTGCCAGCTCACCATCAGAAGGGGGCTTGGGTGAGCAGTACTTC. This chain connects TRBV18 to TRBJ2-7, with 7 bases aligning to TRBD1. Germline V gene data show CDR1 as KGHSH and CDR2 as LQKENI. CDR3 size: 15 residues. With 2 bases clipped from V and 7 bases from J, the junction kept 11 bases outside the gene matches.

V usage is TRBV5-1 and J usage is TRBJ1-4; D is unresolved. CDR3 length: 13 residues. CDR1 is SGHRS, CDR2 YFSETQ, per germline. Trimming cost V 5 bases and J 7 bases, with 12 bases left between them. The CDR3 loop reads CASRVRVGEKLFF. CDR3 in DNA: TGCGCCAGCAGGGTTAGGGTGGGTGAAAAACTGTTTTTT.

The chain joins TRBV7-9 to TRBJ1-2, with D unresolved. The V end was cut by 2 bases, the J end by 8 bases, with 6 bases between. Germline V CDR1 and CDR2: SEHNR, FQNEAQ (reference sequence). The CDR3 consists of 11 residues. CDR3 sequence: CASSLSWGYTF. DNA for the CDR3: TGTGCCAGCAGCTTATCGTGGGGCTACACCTTC. The complete variable domain, with remaining parts taken from reference TRBV7-9 and TRBJ1-2, reads DTGVSQNPRHKITKRGQNVTFRCDPISEHNRLYWYRQTLGQGPEFLTYFQNEAQLEKSRLLSDRFSAERPKGSFSTLEIQRTEQGDSAMYLCASSLSWGYTFGSGTRLTVV.

As to this clone: Other DNA sequences of this sample code for an identical CDR3. The chain joins TRBV12-3 or TRBV12-4 to TRBJ1-2; D perhaps matches TRBD1 (6 bases). Trimming took 3 bases from V and 2 from J, leaving 7 bases between them. CDR3 length: 13 amino acids. CDR3 bases: TGTGCCAGCAGTTTTGGACAGAACTATGGCTACACCTTC. This translates into CASSFGQNYGYTF.

The chain carries TRBV6-5 and TRBJ1-2; no clear D. V lost 0 bases and J lost 8, with 19 bases in between. The germline gives CDR1 MNHEY, CDR2 SVGAGI. This CDR3 has 16 amino acids. This CDR3 is CASSYSIVGPTGGYTF. The DNA of the CDR3 is TGTGCCAGCAGTTACTCGATCGTCGGCCCGACGGGAGGCTACACCTTC.

The CDR3 is CASTAGGSTGELFF. The CDR3 bases are TGTGCCAGTACAGCAGGGGGCAGCACCGGGGAGCTGTTTTTT. This chain uses TRBV28 with TRBJ2-2; 8 positions match TRBD1. The germline V gene has CDR1 MDHEN and CDR2 SYDVKM. This CDR3 has 14 residues. The V gene end was trimmed by 9 bases and the J gene end by 4 bases; junction bases not matched to a gene: 7. Variable domain in full (rest from reference TRBV28 and TRBJ2-2): DVKVTQSSRYLVKRTGEKVFLECVQDMDHENMFWYRQDPGLGLRLIYFSYDVKMKEKGDIPEGYSVSREKKERFSLILESASTNQTSMYLCASTAGGSTGELFFGEGSRLTVL.

This chain links TRBV10-3 with TRBJ2-7; a weak D match, TRBD2 (5 bases). V was trimmed by 4 bases and J by 5 bases, leaving 15 bases between them. CDR3 size: 14 residues. The germline CDR1 and CDR2 sequences are ENHRY and SYGVKD. Written as DNA, the CDR3 is TGTGCCATCAGTGGGACTGCCTTGGGTGACGAGCAGTACTTC. Residues: CAISGTALGDEQYF.

The CDR3 reads CASRTGTAVREQYF. The CDR3 nucleotides read TGTGCCAGCAGAACCGGGACCGCCGTTCGGGAGCAGTACTTC. The chain is built from TRBV6-6 and TRBJ2-7; D possibly matches TRBD1 or TRBD2 (5 bases each). The V gene lost 6 bases and the J gene lost 7 bases, with 19 bases spanning the gap. The length of the CDR3 is 14 residues. The germline V gene encodes CDR1 MNHNY and CDR2 SVGAGI (reference sequence).

This clone was counted a few times. J is TRBJ1-3 and V is TRBV6-5; D might be TRBD1 (5 bases). Per the germline V gene, CDR1 is MNHEY and CDR2 is SVGAGI. The CDR3 is 15 amino acids. The V gene lost 6 bases and the J gene lost 0 bases, with 12 bases spanning the gap. The CDR3, as DNA: TGTGCCAGCAGGGGGATCAGGGTCTCTGGAAACACCATATATTTT. Protein sequence: CASRGIRVSGNTIYF.

The rearrangement uses TRBV4-1 and TRBJ1-5, with D uncertain. This CDR3 is built from 13 residues. CDR1 and CDR2 (germline): MGHRA, YSYEKL. Trimming cost V 0 bases and J 7 bases, with 7 bases left between them. CDR3: CASSQESRQPQHF. CDR3 nucleotides: TGCGCCAGCAGCCAAGAGAGTCGGCAGCCCCAGCATTTT.

CDR3 bases: TGCGCCAGCAGTGAGGGACAGGGGGTTAGAGCTTTCTTT. It yields the protein CASSEGQGVRAFF. This chain links TRBV10-1 with TRBJ1-1; 10 bases map to TRBD1. Losses at the gene ends were 2 bases for V and 10 bases for J; bases not matched to a gene: 4. In germline, CDR1 is WNHNN, CDR2 SYGVQD (reference sequence). The CDR3 has 13 residues.

The V call is TRBV5-8, the J call TRBJ1-2; 8 bases align to TRBD1. Germline loops: CDR1 SGHTS, CDR2 YDEGEE. The ends lost 5 bases at V and 8 bases at J; junction bases unmatched: 5. This CDR3 is built from 12 residues. CDR3 DNA sequence: TGTGCCAGCAGGATCCCAGGGGGCGGCTACACCTTC. Translating gives CASRIPGGGYTF.

This clone has a single count. V and J are TRBV5-1 and TRBJ2-1, with D possibly being TRBD2 (5 bases). The CDR3 runs 15 residues. The V gene lost 0 bases and the J gene lost 3 bases, with 10 bases spanning the gap. From germline, CDR1 is SGHRS and CDR2 YFSETQ. The CDR3 is CASSLGGLFYNEQFF. CDR3 coding DNA: TGCGCCAGCAGCTTGGGTGGACTTTTCTACAATGAGCAGTTCTTC.

The chain uses TRBV2 and TRBJ2-6, with TRBD2 identical over 8 bases. Losses at the gene ends were 10 bases for V and 4 bases for J; bases not matched to a gene: 3. The CDR3 extends over 13 amino acids. The V gene's germline CDR1 is SNHLY and CDR2 FYNNEI. CDR3 sequence: CATGGAGANVLTF. The CDR3 DNA reads as TGTGCCACGGGAGGGGCAGGGGCCAACGTCCTGACTTTC.

The V and J genes are TRBV19 and TRBJ2-3; 11 bases match TRBD2. The germline V gene has CDR1 LNHDA and CDR2 SQIVND (reference sequence). CDR3 length: 16 residues. The V segment lost 6 bases and the J segment 8 bases; nucleotides outside the gene matches: 13. The CDR3, as DNA: TGTGCCAGTAGGAAAACCGGGACTAGCGGTCAGGCTACGCAGTATTTT. Translated, it gives CASRKTGTSGQATQYF.

The J gene is TRBJ2-7, the V gene TRBV7-2; TRBD2 matches 9 bases. CDR1 is SGHTA and CDR2 is FQGNSA in the germline V gene. The trim removed 5 bases at V and 3 bases at J, leaving 8 bases unmatched. This CDR3 contains 15 residues. CDR3 nucleotides: TGTGCCAGCAGCCCAGTGGGCGGGGGGGGCTACGAGCAGTACTTC. Translation: CASSPVGGGGYEQYF.

The chain combines TRBV7-9 with TRBJ2-5; TRBD2 matches 7 bases. Germline V CDR1 and CDR2: SEHNR, FQNEAQ (reference sequence). The CDR3 runs to 14 residues. V gave up 1 base and J gave up 2 bases; unmatched junction bases: 1. The chain's CDR3 is CASSLVSGQETQYF. The DNA of the CDR3 is TGTGCCAGCAGCTTAGTTAGCGGGCAAGAGACCCAGTACTTC.

The chain recombines TRBV7-2 with TRBJ2-2; 8 nucleotides align to TRBD1. V was clipped by 5 bases and J by 4 bases; unmatched bases: 12. This CDR3 spans 17 amino acids. From germline, CDR1 is SGHTA and CDR2 FQGNSA. The CDR3: CASSPTVDRGATGELFF. CDR3 in DNA: TGTGCCAGCAGCCCAACAGTAGACAGGGGCGCCACCGGGGAGCTGTTTTTT.

This chain joins TRBV6-5 and TRBJ1-2; D uncertain. This CDR3 region has 13 residues. Germline CDR1 is MNHEY and CDR2 is SVGAGI. V was clipped by 6 bases and J by 2 bases, with 10 bases between them. The CDR3 sequence is CASRVQFNYGYTF. DNA for the CDR3: TGTGCCAGCAGAGTACAGTTCAACTATGGCTACACCTTC.

The CDR3 protein is CASSSGLAHSYEQYF. CDR3 nucleotide sequence: TGTGCCAGCAGCTCCGGACTAGCGCACTCCTACGAGCAGTACTTC. V gene TRBV7-9 combines with J gene TRBJ2-7, with 9 bases that match TRBD2. This CDR3 comprises 15 residues. V shed 4 bases and J 0 bases; nucleotides not matched to a gene: 4. CDR1 and CDR2 (germline): SEHNR, FQNEAQ (reference sequence).

The J gene is TRBJ2-7, the V gene TRBV11-2, with 8 bases matching TRBD2. The CDR3 sequence is 16 residues long. V trimming: 4 bases; J trimming: 0 bases; junction bases outside the gene matches: 8. Germline CDR1 SGHAT, CDR2 FQNNGV. The CDR3 sequence: CASSSIGGGSSYEQYF. CDR3 nucleotides: TGTGCCAGCAGCTCTATCGGGGGGGGATCCTCCTACGAGCAGTACTTC.